This TCR beta chain was obtained from a study of blood T cells in healthy people across ages (dated by TCRdb to the mid-2010s). In the study overall: In model experiments, roughly one uniquely barcoded TCR beta cDNA molecule per two T cells was captured by template switching. Using deep sequencing normalized with unique cDNA molecular identifiers, the study measured how TCR beta repertoire diversity changes with age. The donors were split into four age groups: young (average about 16 years), middle-aged (about 40), aged (about 62) and long-lived (over 75). For two donors (one aged 18 to 29 and one aged 80 or older), the study analyzed two additional independent replicas of 1 million unique cDNA reads from the same blood draw. Study-wide conclusions, independent of this receptor: Estimates of total diversity from one million sequenced T cells were regarded as lower bounds and underestimates. Conclusive comparison of naive and antigen-experienced compartments was prevented by the profiling of bulk unsorted PBMCs. As age increased, observed TCR beta diversity per million T cells dropped in a roughly linear way, and a significant reduction was already evident by age 40. A strong correlation was found between observed TCR beta diversity and the percentage of naive T cells measured by flow cytometry. Because donor CMV infection status was unknown, age-related changes in expanded clonotypes were potentially confounded. Compared with the aged group, more naive CD4+ T cells, fewer expanded clones and increased TCR diversity were shown by the long-lived group, suggesting age selection.

To prepare the library, 5' RACE was applied. Sequencing was performed on an Illumina HiSeq 2500. The second PCR ran for roughly 6 to 11 cycles and used a J-beta primer mix along with a sample-barcoded 5' primer. A template-switch 5' adaptor carrying 12 random nucleotides introduced a unique molecular identifier onto each TCR beta cDNA molecule. Each sample yielded at least 2.5 million CDR3-containing paired-end reads. First-strand cDNA was synthesized from all RNA with the Mint cDNA synthesis kit, primed by a TRBC-specific oligonucleotide. Following uracil-DNA glycosylase treatment, all cDNA underwent a first 18-cycle PCR with the universal primers M1SS and BC2_uni_R. For the original study's pipeline: Each sample was normalized by randomly selecting 1 million high-quality reads, each carrying a distinct molecular identifier. Instead of being binned into consensus sequences, reads that shared molecular identifiers were thrown out. MiTCR, with a Q25 quality threshold and the strictest error-elimination algorithm, was used for CDR3 identification, clonotype clustering and error correction. A nonparametric unseen species model with Euler transformation was used to estimate a lower bound on total TCR beta diversity. TCRdb reprocessing: public reads trimmed at Q25 with fastp, clones called with MiXCR, in-frame beta chains kept. CDR3 protein duplicates are merged, each entry listing the most common genes and DNA. These V and J calls derive from TCRdb rather than the authors' analysis. The table for this sample lists 800,000 to 950,000 distinct CDR3 sequences; roughly 28% of them were counted only once. Of the sample, 10% is held by the ten largest clones.

As for this clonotype: Its cognate antigen has yet to be identified. No much larger clone is present one base from it, and per-base qualities are unavailable.

V is clipped by 4 bases and J by 4 bases, and the sequence between their germline boundaries is 19 bases long. The germline V gene encodes CDR1 ENHRY and CDR2 SYGVKD. The CDR3 has 16 amino acids, counting the end cysteine and phenylalanine. The retained sequence is limited to the CDR3, 48 bases, with the frame set at the first base. Donors were 35 to 40 systemically healthy Caucasian individuals from Russia aged 6 to 90 years. Each donor gave around 9.8 milliliters of peripheral blood, collected into EDTA-treated Vacutainer tubes. Ficoll-Paque density-gradient centrifugation was used to isolate PBMCs, with at least 6.5 million per sample. Total RNA was extracted from PBMCs with Trizol reagent, with at least 6 micrograms obtained per sample. Naive CD45RAhigh/CD27high T cell percentages were measured by flow cytometry on a PBMC aliquot from every donor. The data also belong to a second study, concerning T cells of mothers and their children. Taken from the second paper: Nine systemically healthy Caucasian individuals served as donors, namely three mothers together with their six children. cDNA synthesis consumed the entire amount of extracted RNA, loaded at approximately 1.4 ug RNA in each 15 ul reaction. Sample barcodes and 2-4 random nucleotides were added via the M1S primer in the second PCR. More than 9 million TCR beta CDR3 reads were obtained from each mother, and about 3 million reads were obtained from each child. Thymic selection shapes the output of TCR recombination in a similar way in related and unrelated pairs, and inherited differences have a minor effect. Related mother-child pairs always showed normalized repertoire overlap that was slightly higher than in unrelated mother-child pairs, though the difference was never significant. With a sensitivity of about 100 clones per million clonotypes, no persistent microchimeric T cell clones were detected. The study used deep NGS to compare TCR beta repertoires of mothers and children, seeking features distinguishing related mother-child pairs from unrelated individuals. The mean age was 40 +/- 4 years for the mothers and approximately 11 +/- 4 years for the children. Libraries were sequenced on Illumina HiSeq 2000 with 100+100 nt paired-end reads after adapter ligation with NEBNext reagents. To prevent cross-contamination, the mother and child libraries were prepared one month apart and sequenced in separate runs. Each donor had between roughly 450,000 and 2,100,000 distinct TCR beta clonotypes identified. Naive TCR beta clonotypes were estimated from low-frequency clonotypes matched to each donor's FACS-determined naive share, without sorting.

The TCR comes from a woman aged 40 to 50 in good health. The sequenced sample consisted of blood. The receptor chain draws on TRBV10-3 and TRBJ1-1, with an unclear D gene assignment. The CDR3 region: CAISVTAGLLITEAFF. The DNA is as follows: TGTGCCATCAGTGTCACCGCCGGGCTGCTTATCACTGAAGCTTTCTTT.